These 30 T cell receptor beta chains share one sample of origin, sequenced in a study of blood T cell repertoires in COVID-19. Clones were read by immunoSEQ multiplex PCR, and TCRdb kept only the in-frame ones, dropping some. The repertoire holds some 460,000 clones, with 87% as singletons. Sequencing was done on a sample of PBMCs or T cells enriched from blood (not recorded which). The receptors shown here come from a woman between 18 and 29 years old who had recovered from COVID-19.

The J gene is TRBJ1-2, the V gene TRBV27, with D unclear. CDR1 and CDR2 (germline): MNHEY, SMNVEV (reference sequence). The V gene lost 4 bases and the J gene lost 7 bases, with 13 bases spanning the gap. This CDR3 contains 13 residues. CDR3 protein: CASSYGLGSGYTF. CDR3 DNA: TGTGCCAGCAGTTATGGCCTCGGGAGTGGCTACACCTTC.

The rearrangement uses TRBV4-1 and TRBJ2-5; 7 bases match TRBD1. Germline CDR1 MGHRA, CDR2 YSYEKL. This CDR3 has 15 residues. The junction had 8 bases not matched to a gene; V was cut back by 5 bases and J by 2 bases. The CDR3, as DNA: TGCGCCAGCAGCAATATCGGACAGGCTCAAGAGACCCAGTACTTC. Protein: CASSNIGQAQETQYF.

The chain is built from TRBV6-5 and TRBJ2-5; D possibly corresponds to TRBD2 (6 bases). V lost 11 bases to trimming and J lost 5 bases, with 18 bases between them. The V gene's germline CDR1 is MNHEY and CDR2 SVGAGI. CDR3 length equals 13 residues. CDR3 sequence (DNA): TGTGCCGGGTCGACTAGGCGGCGGGAGACCCAGTACTTC. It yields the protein CAGSTRRRETQYF.

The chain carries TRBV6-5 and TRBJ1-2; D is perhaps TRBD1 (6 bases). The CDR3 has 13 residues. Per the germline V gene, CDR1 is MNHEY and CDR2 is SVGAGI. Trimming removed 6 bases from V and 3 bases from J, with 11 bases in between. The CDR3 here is CASSTGIDYGYTF. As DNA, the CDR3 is TGTGCCAGCAGCACAGGGATCGACTATGGCTACACCTTC.

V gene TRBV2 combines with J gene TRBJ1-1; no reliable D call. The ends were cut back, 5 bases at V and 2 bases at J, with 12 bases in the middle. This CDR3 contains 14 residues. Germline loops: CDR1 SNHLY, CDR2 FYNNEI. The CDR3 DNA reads TGTGCCAGCAGTCCCTCCACCACAAACACTGAAGCTTTCTTT. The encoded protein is CASSPSTTNTEAFF.

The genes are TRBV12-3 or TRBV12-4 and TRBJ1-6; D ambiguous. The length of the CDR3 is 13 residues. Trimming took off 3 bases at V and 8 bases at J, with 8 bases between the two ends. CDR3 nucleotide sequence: TGTGCCAGCAGTTTGCGGAGCGATTCACCCCTCCACTTT. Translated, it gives CASSLRSDSPLHF.

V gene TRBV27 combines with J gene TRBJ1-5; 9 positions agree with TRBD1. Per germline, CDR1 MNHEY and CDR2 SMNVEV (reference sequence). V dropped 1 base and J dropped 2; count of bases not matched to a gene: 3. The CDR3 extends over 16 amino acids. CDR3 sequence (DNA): TGTGCCAGCAGTTTATTAGGGACAGGGCGCAATCAGCCCCAGCATTTT. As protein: CASSLLGTGRNQPQHF.

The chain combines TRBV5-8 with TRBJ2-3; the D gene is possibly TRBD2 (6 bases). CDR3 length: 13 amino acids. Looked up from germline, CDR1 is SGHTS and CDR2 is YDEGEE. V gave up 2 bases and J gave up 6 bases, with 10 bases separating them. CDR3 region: CASSFGDSDTQYF. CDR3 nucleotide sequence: TGTGCCAGCAGCTTCGGGGACTCTGATACGCAGTATTTT.

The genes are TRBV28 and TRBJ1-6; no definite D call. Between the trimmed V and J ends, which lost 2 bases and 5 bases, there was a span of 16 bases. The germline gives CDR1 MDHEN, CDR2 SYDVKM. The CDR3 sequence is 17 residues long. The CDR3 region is CASSLGGGEGNNSPLHF. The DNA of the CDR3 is TGTGCCAGCAGTTTAGGCGGTGGTGAGGGAAATAATTCACCCCTCCACTTT.

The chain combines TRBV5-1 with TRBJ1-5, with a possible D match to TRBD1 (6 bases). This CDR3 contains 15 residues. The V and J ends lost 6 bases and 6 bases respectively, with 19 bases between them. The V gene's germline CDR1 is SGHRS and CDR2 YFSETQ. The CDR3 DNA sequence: TGCGCCAGCAAAGTTCAGACAGGCGACGGTCAGCCCCAGCATTTT. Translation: CASKVQTGDGQPQHF.

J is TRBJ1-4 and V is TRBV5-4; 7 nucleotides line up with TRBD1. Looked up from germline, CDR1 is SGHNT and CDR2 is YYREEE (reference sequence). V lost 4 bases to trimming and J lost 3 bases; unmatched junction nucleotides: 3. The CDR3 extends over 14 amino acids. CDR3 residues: CASSTGQPNEKLFF. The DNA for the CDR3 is TGTGCCAGCAGCACGGGACAGCCTAATGAAAAACTGTTTTTT. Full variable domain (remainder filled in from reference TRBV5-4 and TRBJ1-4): ETGVTQSPTHLIKTRGQQVTLRCSSQSGHNTVSWYQQALGQGPQFIFQYYREEENGRGNFPPRFSGLQFPNYSSELNVNALELDDSALYLCASSTGQPNEKLFFGSGTQLSVL.

This CDR3 reads CASSQEPGIREQYF. The CDR3 nucleotides are TGCGCCAGCAGCCAAGAACCAGGGATTAGAGAGCAGTACTTC. The chain has TRBV4-1 and TRBJ2-7, with D possibly being TRBD1 (5 bases). The CDR3 consists of 14 residues. Per germline, CDR1 MGHRA and CDR2 YSYEKL. V gave up 0 bases and J gave up 7 bases, with 13 bases separating them.

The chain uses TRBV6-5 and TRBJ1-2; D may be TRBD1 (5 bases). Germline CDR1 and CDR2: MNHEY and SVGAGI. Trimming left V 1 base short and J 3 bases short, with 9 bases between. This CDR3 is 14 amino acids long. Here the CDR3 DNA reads TGTGCCAGCAGTTACTACGGGGGGGACTATGGCTACACCTTC. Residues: CASSYYGGDYGYTF.

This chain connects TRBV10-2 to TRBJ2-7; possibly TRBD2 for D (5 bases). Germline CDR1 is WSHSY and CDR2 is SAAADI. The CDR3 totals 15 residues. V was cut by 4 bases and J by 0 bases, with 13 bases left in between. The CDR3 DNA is TGCGCCAGCAGTGGCTCTAGTGGGAGCTCCTACGAGCAGTACTTC. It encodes CASSGSSGSSYEQYF.

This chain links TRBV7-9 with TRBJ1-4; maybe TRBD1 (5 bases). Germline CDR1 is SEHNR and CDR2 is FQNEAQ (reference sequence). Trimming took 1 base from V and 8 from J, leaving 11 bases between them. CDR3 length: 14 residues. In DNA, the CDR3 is TGTGCCAGCAGCTTAGTCAGTCGGGGGGAAAAACTGTTTTTT. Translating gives CASSLVSRGEKLFF.

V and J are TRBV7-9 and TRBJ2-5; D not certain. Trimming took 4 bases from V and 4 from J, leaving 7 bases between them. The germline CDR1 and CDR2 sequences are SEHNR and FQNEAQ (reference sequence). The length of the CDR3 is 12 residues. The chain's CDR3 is CASSSLGETQYF. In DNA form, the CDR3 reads TGTGCCAGCAGCTCTCTAGGAGAGACCCAGTACTTC.

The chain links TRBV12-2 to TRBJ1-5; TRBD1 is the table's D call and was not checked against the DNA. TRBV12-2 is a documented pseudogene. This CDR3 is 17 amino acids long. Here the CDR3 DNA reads TGTGCAAGTCGCTTAGCGGCGACAGGGGTTAGCAATCAGCCCCAGCATTTT. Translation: CASRLAATGVSNQPQHF.

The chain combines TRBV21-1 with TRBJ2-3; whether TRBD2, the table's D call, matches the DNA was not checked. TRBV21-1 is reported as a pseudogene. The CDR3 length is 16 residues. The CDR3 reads CASSKALWRGTDTQYF. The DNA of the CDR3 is TGTGCCAGCAGCAAGGCCCTTTGGCGGGGCACAGATACGCAGTATTTT.

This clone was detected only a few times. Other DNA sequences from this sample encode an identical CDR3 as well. The CDR3 DNA sequence: TGCGCCAGCAGCTTGGCCGGGTTCGGTTCACCCCTCCACTTT. Translation: CASSLAGFGSPLHF. The V call is TRBV5-1, the J call TRBJ1-6, with D unresolved. Between the trimmed V and J ends, which lost 0 bases and 9 bases, there was a span of 10 bases. Germline values: CDR1 SGHRS, CDR2 YFSETQ. The CDR3 has 14 residues.

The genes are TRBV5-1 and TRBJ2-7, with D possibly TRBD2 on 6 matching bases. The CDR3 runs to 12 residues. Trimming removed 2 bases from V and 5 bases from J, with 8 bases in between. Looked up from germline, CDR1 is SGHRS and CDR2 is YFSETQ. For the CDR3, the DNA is TGCGCCAGCAGCTTACCGGGGGACGAGCAGTACTTC. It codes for CASSLPGDEQYF.

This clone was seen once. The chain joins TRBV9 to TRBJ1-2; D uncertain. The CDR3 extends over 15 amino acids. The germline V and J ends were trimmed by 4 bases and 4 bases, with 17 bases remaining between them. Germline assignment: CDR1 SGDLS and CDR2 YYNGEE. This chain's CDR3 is CASSPPSSVLYGYTF. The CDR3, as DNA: TGTGCCAGCAGCCCTCCCTCCAGCGTCCTCTATGGCTACACCTTC.

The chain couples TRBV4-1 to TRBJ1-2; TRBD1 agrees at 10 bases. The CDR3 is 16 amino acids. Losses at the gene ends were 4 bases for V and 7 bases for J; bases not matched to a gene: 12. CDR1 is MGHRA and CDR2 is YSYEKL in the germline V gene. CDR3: CASSRRDRGFESGYTF. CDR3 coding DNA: TGCGCCAGCAGCCGCAGGGACAGGGGTTTTGAATCTGGCTACACCTTC.

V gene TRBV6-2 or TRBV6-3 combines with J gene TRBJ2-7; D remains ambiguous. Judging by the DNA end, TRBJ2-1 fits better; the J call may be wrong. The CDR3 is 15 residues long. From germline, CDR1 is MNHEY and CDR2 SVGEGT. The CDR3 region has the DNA TGTGCCAGCAGTTCTCCAGGCCTAGCCTACAATGAGCAGTTCTTC. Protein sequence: CASSSPGLAYNEQFF.

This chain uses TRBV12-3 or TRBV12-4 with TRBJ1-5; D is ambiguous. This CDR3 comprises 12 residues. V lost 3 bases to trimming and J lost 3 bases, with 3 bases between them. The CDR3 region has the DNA TGTGCCAGCAGTTTTAACAATCAGCCCCAGCATTTT. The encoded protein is CASSFNNQPQHF.

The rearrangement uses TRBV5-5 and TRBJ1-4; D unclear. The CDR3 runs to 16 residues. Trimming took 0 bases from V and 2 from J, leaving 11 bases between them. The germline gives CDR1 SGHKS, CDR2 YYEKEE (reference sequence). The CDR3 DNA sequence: TGTGCCAGCAGCTTGGTGCCGGGATCGACTAATGAAAAACTGTTTTTT. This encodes CASSLVPGSTNEKLFF.

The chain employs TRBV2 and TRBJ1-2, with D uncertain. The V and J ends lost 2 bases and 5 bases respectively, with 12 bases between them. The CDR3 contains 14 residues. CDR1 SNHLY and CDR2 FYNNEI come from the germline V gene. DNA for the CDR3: TGTGCCAGCAGTGAACGTACAAGCGCGTATGGCTACACCTTC. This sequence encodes CASSERTSAYGYTF.

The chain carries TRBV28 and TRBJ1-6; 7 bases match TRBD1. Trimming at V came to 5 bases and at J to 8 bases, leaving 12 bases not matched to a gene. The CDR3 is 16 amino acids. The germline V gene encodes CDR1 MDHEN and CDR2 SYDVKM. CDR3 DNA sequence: TGTGCCAGCAGTCCTCCCACAGGGGAGCGATATTCACCCCTCCACTTT. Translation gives CASSPPTGERYSPLHF.

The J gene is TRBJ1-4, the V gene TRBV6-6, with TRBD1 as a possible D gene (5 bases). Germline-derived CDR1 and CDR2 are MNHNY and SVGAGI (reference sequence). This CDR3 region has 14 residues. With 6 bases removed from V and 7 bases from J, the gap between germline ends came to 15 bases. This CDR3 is CASRGQARGEKLFF. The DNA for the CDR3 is TGTGCCAGCAGGGGGCAGGCTAGGGGTGAAAAACTGTTTTTT.

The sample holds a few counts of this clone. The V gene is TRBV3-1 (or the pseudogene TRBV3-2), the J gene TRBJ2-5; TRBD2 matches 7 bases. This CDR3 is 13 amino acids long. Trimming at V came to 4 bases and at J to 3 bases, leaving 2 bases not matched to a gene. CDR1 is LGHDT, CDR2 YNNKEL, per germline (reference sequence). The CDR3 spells CASSRGGEETQYF. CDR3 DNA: TGTGCCAGCAGCCGGGGGGGTGAAGAGACCCAGTACTTC.

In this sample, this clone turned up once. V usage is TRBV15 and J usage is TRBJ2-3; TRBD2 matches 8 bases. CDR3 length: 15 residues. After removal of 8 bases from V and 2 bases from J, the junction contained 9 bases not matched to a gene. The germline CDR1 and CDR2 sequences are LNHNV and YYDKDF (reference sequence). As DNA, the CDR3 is TGTGCCACCGGAAAAGAACTAGCGGACACAGATACGCAGTATTTT. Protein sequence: CATGKELADTDTQYF.